The 18 T cell receptor beta chains in this list originate from one sample, sequenced in a study of blood T cell repertoires in COVID-19. The assay was immunoSEQ multiplex PCR, and TCRdb's table has in-frame clones only and misses some. The sample carries more than 150,000 clones, 70% to 90% recorded once. The sample comprised peripheral blood. The source is a man aged 40-50 years with active or convalescent COVID-19.

This clone appeared a single time. The chain has TRBV12-3 or TRBV12-4 and TRBJ1-2; unclear D gene. The V end was cut by 7 bases, the J end by 7 bases, with 16 bases between. There are 13 residues in the CDR3. The DNA of the CDR3 is TGTGCCAGCACTCCTTCCGGGGTAGGTGGCTACACCTTC. Translating gives CASTPSGVGGYTF.

The DNA for the CDR3 is TGTGCCAGCAGCAGGGAGGAGAACACTGAAGCTTTCTTT. This sequence encodes CASSREENTEAFF. The chain couples TRBV14 to TRBJ1-1; D unclear. CDR1 SGHDN and CDR2 FVKESK come from the germline V gene. The CDR3 loop spans 13 amino acids. The V end was cut by 5 bases, the J end by 1 base, with 8 bases between.

J is TRBJ1-5 and V is TRBV7-2; the D gene is possibly TRBD1 (5 bases). The CDR3 extends over 15 amino acids. The V and J ends lost 2 bases and 7 bases respectively, with 15 bases between them. Per the germline V gene, CDR1 is SGHTA and CDR2 is FQGNSA. Here the CDR3 reads CASSLRGGRDQPQHF. CDR3 nucleotides: TGTGCCAGCAGCTTAAGGGGAGGACGAGACCAGCCCCAGCATTTT.

The chain carries TRBV24-1 and TRBJ1-5; D is uncertain. The germline V gene has CDR1 KGHDR and CDR2 SFDVKD. This CDR3 comprises 14 residues. V lost 5 bases, J lost 1 base, and 8 bases lay in between. As DNA, the CDR3 is TGTGCCACCAGTGCTGGGCTCAGCAATCAGCCCCAGCATTTT. It codes for CATSAGLSNQPQHF.

The CDR3 nucleotides are TGTGCCACCAGTGATTCCGGATCCGGGACAGGGGCATACGAGCAGTACTTC. This gives the protein CATSDSGSGTGAYEQYF. The chain couples TRBV24-1 to TRBJ2-7; 10 nucleotides line up with TRBD1. This CDR3 is 17 amino acids long. Germline-derived CDR1 and CDR2 are KGHDR and SFDVKD. Trimming cost V 2 bases and J 4 bases; bases outside gene matches: 10.

The chain couples TRBV9 to TRBJ2-7; 9 bases match TRBD1. Germline assignment: CDR1 SGDLS and CDR2 YYNGEE. The junction had 2 bases not matched to a gene; V was cut back by 0 bases and J by 4 bases. CDR3 length: 14 residues. The CDR3 DNA reads as TGTGCCAGCAGCGTAGGACAGGGGGGGTACGAGCAGTACTTC. Protein product: CASSVGQGGYEQYF.

The J gene is TRBJ2-4, the V gene TRBV28; 7 bases line up with TRBD2. CDR1 and CDR2 (germline): MDHEN, SYDVKM. V dropped 0 bases and J dropped 1; count of bases not matched to a gene: 3. The CDR3 totals 16 residues. CDR3 sequence: CASSLWAGVAKNIQYF. The DNA for the CDR3 is TGTGCCAGCAGTTTATGGGCGGGGGTGGCCAAAAACATTCAGTACTTC.

The rearrangement uses TRBV11-2 and TRBJ2-7, with D unresolved. The CDR3 has 13 amino acids. Per germline, CDR1 SGHAT and CDR2 FQNNGV. Trimming took 5 bases from V and 3 from J, leaving 11 bases between them. The CDR3: CASSPTSVYEQYF. CDR3 coding DNA: TGTGCCAGCAGCCCGACAAGTGTCTACGAGCAGTACTTC.

The genes are TRBV28 and TRBJ2-5; TRBD2 matches at 10 bases. CDR3 length: 17 amino acids. The ends lost 3 bases at V and 2 bases at J; junction bases unmatched: 9. Germline loops: CDR1 MDHEN, CDR2 SYDVKM. CDR3 loop: CASSLDSGGPNQETQYF. The CDR3 bases are TGTGCCAGCAGTTTGGATAGCGGGGGGCCTAATCAAGAGACCCAGTACTTC.

The chain couples TRBV5-4 to TRBJ2-1; possibly TRBD1 for D (10 bases). CDR3 size: 15 residues. Germline CDR1 reads SGHNT; CDR2 reads YYREEE (reference sequence). Trimming removed 3 bases at V and 9 bases at J, with 19 bases between. DNA for the CDR3: TGTGCCAGCAGCTCTTTAGCGGGGGACAGGGGTGAGCAGTTCTTC. Protein product: CASSSLAGDRGEQFF.

This clone was seen only a few times. J is TRBJ1-6 and V is TRBV10-2, with a possible D match to TRBD1 (5 bases). CDR3 length: 15 amino acids. Trimming stripped 0 bases from V and 13 bases from J, with 16 bases between. The germline V gene encodes CDR1 WSHSY and CDR2 SAAADI. CDR3 coding DNA: TGCGCCAGCAGTGAGTCGACGGGGGTGAAGGGCCCCCTCCACTTT. It translates to CASSESTGVKGPLHF.

In the case of this clone: The same CDR3 is also encoded by other DNA sequences in this sample. The chain links TRBV28 to TRBJ1-1; D possibly corresponds to TRBD1 (5 bases). V lost 4 bases and J lost 0, with 6 bases in between. The CDR3 length is 13 residues. The V gene's germline CDR1 is MDHEN and CDR2 SYDVKM. CDR3 coding DNA: TGTGCCAGCAGTTCGACAGTGAACACTGAAGCTTTCTTT. It yields the protein CASSSTVNTEAFF. Filled out from reference TRBV28 and TRBJ1-1, the complete variable domain reads DVKVTQSSRYLVKRTGEKVFLECVQDMDHENMFWYRQDPGLGLRLIYFSYDVKMKEKGDIPEGYSVSREKKERFSLILESASTNQTSMYLCASSSTVNTEAFFGQGTRLTVV.

This clone has a single count. The J gene is TRBJ1-6, the V gene TRBV28, with unresolved D. The CDR3 loop spans 14 amino acids. CDR1 and CDR2 (germline): MDHEN, SYDVKM. V lost 3 bases and J 8 bases, leaving 11 bases between the germline ends. The CDR3: CASSFAEAYSPLHF. The DNA for the CDR3 is TGTGCCAGCAGTTTCGCGGAGGCCTATTCACCCCTCCACTTT. The entire variable domain, with the rest obtained from reference TRBV28 and TRBJ1-6, is as follows: DVKVTQSSRYLVKRTGEKVFLECVQDMDHENMFWYRQDPGLGLRLIYFSYDVKMKEKGDIPEGYSVSREKKERFSLILESASTNQTSMYLCASSFAEAYSPLHFGNGTRLTVT.

This clone was recorded only once. The chain joins TRBV2 to TRBJ1-5; the D gene is possibly TRBD1 (6 bases). The CDR3 spans 14 residues. CDR1 is SNHLY, CDR2 FYNNEI, per germline. Trimming left V 6 bases short and J 4 bases short, with 13 bases between. CDR3 sequence: CASSPTGLNQPQHF. In DNA, the CDR3 is TGTGCCAGCAGCCCCACAGGGTTGAATCAGCCCCAGCATTTT.

The chain carries TRBV5-8 and TRBJ1-2; TRBD1 might be the D (6 bases). In germline, CDR1 is SGHTS, CDR2 YDEGEE. The CDR3 totals 14 residues. V lost 4 bases to trimming and J lost 4 bases, with 14 bases between them. Here the CDR3 reads CASSTRTVTYGYTF. The CDR3 nucleotides are TGTGCCAGCAGCACGAGGACAGTCACCTATGGCTACACCTTC.

This clone was picked up one time. The chain has TRBV4-1 and TRBJ2-3; tentative D call: TRBD1 (5 bases). CDR1 and CDR2 (germline): MGHRA, YSYEKL. This CDR3 contains 15 residues. V shed 5 bases and J shed 0 bases, with 12 bases lying between them. The CDR3, as DNA: TGCGCCAGCAGCTACTCAGGGTCTAGCACAGATACGCAGTATTTT. It translates to CASSYSGSSTDTQYF.

The V gene is TRBV10-2, the J gene TRBJ2-2, with 7 positions matching TRBD1. The CDR3 loop spans 15 amino acids. V gave up 7 bases and J gave up 0 bases; unmatched junction bases: 5. Germline CDR1 is WSHSY and CDR2 is SAAADI. CDR3 protein: CASIPGTANTGELFF. In nucleotides, the CDR3 is TGCGCCAGCATACCCGGGACAGCGAACACCGGGGAGCTGTTTTTT.

This clone was picked up a small number of times. DNA for the CDR3: TGTGCCAGTAGTGGGGCGTACGAGCAGTACTTC. It codes for CASSGAYEQYF. The rearrangement links TRBV19 to TRBJ2-7, with D possibly being TRBD1 (5 bases). This CDR3 comprises 11 residues. Trimming shortened V by 5 bases and J by 4 bases, and 6 bases separated the two germline ends. Per the germline V gene, CDR1 is LNHDA and CDR2 is SQIVND (reference sequence).